Listed below are T cell receptor beta chains from one sample, sequenced in a study of CD8 T cells in Susac syndrome. MiXCR, run by TCRdb on the immunoSEQ multiplex PCR reads, gives a single entry per CDR3 protein. The sample carries over 120,000 distinct CDR3 sequences, roughly 95% recorded once. The specimen was CD4+ T cells from PBMCs. The receptors were sampled from a human donor in good health. Each CDR3 is given with its conserved first and last residue. Each record gives: V gene, J gene, D gene, clone size, CDR3 protein, CDR3 DNA. D genes are given only for firm matches. Rows may omit the clone size; those that give it use once, few, many or a size class.

v_call: TRBV2
j_call: TRBJ2-7
d_call: -
clone_size: -
cdr3_aa: CASRPSYEQYF
cdr3_nt: TGTGCCAGCAGACCCTCCTACGAGCAGTACTTC

v_call: TRBV4-2
j_call: TRBJ2-7
d_call: TRBD2
clone_size: -
cdr3_aa: CASSHGTSGSYEQYF
cdr3_nt: TGTGCCAGCAGCCATGGGACTAGCGGGAGCTACGAGCAGTACTTC

v_call: TRBV19
j_call: TRBJ2-2
d_call: -
clone_size: -
cdr3_aa: CASSIGRPGARTGELFF
cdr3_nt: TGTGCCAGTAGTATCGGTAGACCGGGGGCGAGGACCGGGGAGCTGTTTTTT

v_call: TRBV5-1
j_call: TRBJ2-1
d_call: -
clone_size: -
cdr3_aa: CASSFGQGQFF
cdr3_nt: TGCGCCAGCAGCTTTGGGCAGGGGCAGTTCTTC

v_call: TRBV15
j_call: TRBJ2-3
d_call: -
clone_size: -
cdr3_aa: CATSRAGVSTDTQYF
cdr3_nt: TGTGCCACCAGCAGAGCGGGGGTTAGCACAGATACGCAGTATTTT

v_call: TRBV27
j_call: TRBJ1-2
d_call: -
clone_size: -
cdr3_aa: CASSRGTSGYTF
cdr3_nt: TGTGCCAGCAGTCGGGGGACGTCTGGCTACACCTTC

v_call: TRBV5-6
j_call: TRBJ2-2
d_call: TRBD2
clone_size: -
cdr3_aa: CASSKPRRGLAGGNTGELFF
cdr3_nt: TGTGCCAGCAGCAAGCCCCGCCGCGGACTAGCGGGAGGGAACACCGGGGAGCTGTTTTTT

v_call: TRBV5-4
j_call: TRBJ2-5
d_call: -
clone_size: -
cdr3_aa: CASSLERRGSQETQYF
cdr3_nt: TGTGCCAGCAGCTTGGAGCGGCGTGGCTCCCAAGAGACCCAGTACTTC

v_call: TRBV6-5
j_call: TRBJ1-2
d_call: -
clone_size: -
cdr3_aa: CASSYLGDGYTF
cdr3_nt: TGTGCCAGCAGTTACTTGGGGGATGGCTACACCTTC

v_call: TRBV28
j_call: TRBJ2-7
d_call: -
clone_size: -
cdr3_aa: CASTNRVPYEQYF
cdr3_nt: TGTGCCAGCACCAACCGGGTCCCTTACGAGCAGTACTTC

v_call: TRBV6-2/TRBV6-3
j_call: TRBJ1-5
d_call: -
clone_size: -
cdr3_aa: CASSRSRSSNQPQHF
cdr3_nt: TGTGCCAGCAGTCGGAGTAGATCTAGCAATCAGCCCCAGCATTTT

v_call: TRBV3-1
j_call: TRBJ2-7
d_call: TRBD1
clone_size: -
cdr3_aa: CASSIRTGLGEQYF
cdr3_nt: TGTGCCAGCAGCATACGGACAGGGCTAGGCGAGCAGTACTTC

v_call: TRBV5-1
j_call: TRBJ1-1
d_call: -
clone_size: -
cdr3_aa: CASSLEVRMNTEAFF
cdr3_nt: TGCGCCAGCAGCTTGGAGGTCAGGATGAACACTGAAGCTTTCTTT

v_call: TRBV7-6
j_call: TRBJ2-7
d_call: TRBD2
clone_size: -
cdr3_aa: CASSPSSGFGSYEQYF
cdr3_nt: TGTGCCAGCAGCCCCAGTAGCGGGTTCGGCTCCTACGAGCAGTACTTC

v_call: TRBV23-1
j_call: TRBJ1-1
d_call: TRBD1
clone_size: -
cdr3_aa: CASTPGQWNTEAFF
cdr3_nt: TGCGCCAGCACTCCGGGACAGTGGAACACTGAAGCTTTCTTT

v_call: TRBV28
j_call: TRBJ2-7
d_call: -
clone_size: -
cdr3_aa: CASRQDRIPSYEQYF
cdr3_nt: TGTGCCAGCAGACAAGACAGAATACCCTCCTACGAGCAGTACTTC

v_call: TRBV3-1
j_call: TRBJ2-7
d_call: TRBD1
clone_size: -
cdr3_aa: CASSRTGITYEQYF
cdr3_nt: TGTGCCAGCAGCCGGACAGGGATTACCTACGAGCAGTACTTC

v_call: TRBV29-1
j_call: TRBJ2-7
d_call: TRBD2
clone_size: -
cdr3_aa: CSVVRAGGHEQYF
cdr3_nt: TGCAGCGTTGTGAGGGCGGGAGGGCACGAGCAGTACTTC

v_call: TRBV12-3/TRBV12-4
j_call: TRBJ1-5
d_call: -
clone_size: -
cdr3_aa: CASSQDGISNQPQHF
cdr3_nt: TGTGCCAGCAGCCAGGACGGAATTAGCAATCAGCCCCAGCATTTT

v_call: TRBV5-1
j_call: TRBJ2-3
d_call: TRBD2
clone_size: few
cdr3_aa: CASSFSGRRDTQYF
cdr3_nt: TGCGCCAGCAGCTTTAGCGGGAGAAGAGATACGCAGTATTTT

v_call: TRBV18
j_call: TRBJ1-1
d_call: -
clone_size: -
cdr3_aa: CASSTKQGYTEAFF
cdr3_nt: TGTGCCAGCTCCACAAAACAGGGATACACTGAAGCTTTCTTT

v_call: TRBV7-9
j_call: TRBJ2-3
d_call: -
clone_size: -
cdr3_aa: CASSLNSPDTQYF
cdr3_nt: TGTGCCAGCAGCTTAAATAGCCCAGATACGCAGTATTTT

v_call: TRBV29-1
j_call: TRBJ2-7
d_call: -
clone_size: -
cdr3_aa: CSGLFQGYEQYF
cdr3_nt: TGCAGCGGACTTTTTCAGGGTTACGAGCAGTACTTC

v_call: TRBV19
j_call: TRBJ2-7
d_call: -
clone_size: once
cdr3_aa: CASSSGRDQNYEQYF
cdr3_nt: TGTGCCAGTAGTTCAGGCCGGGACCAGAACTACGAGCAGTACTTC

v_call: TRBV12-3/TRBV12-4
j_call: TRBJ2-3
d_call: TRBD2
clone_size: -
cdr3_aa: CASTSGLAEITDTQYF
cdr3_nt: TGTGCCAGCACCTCGGGACTAGCGGAGATCACAGATACGCAGTATTTT

v_call: TRBV27
j_call: TRBJ2-7
d_call: TRBD1
clone_size: -
cdr3_aa: CASSLRTGTYEQYF
cdr3_nt: TGTGCCAGCAGTTTAAGGACAGGGACGTACGAGCAGTACTTC

v_call: TRBV11-3
j_call: TRBJ2-1
d_call: -
clone_size: once
cdr3_aa: CASSLDLGGEQFF
cdr3_nt: TGTGCCAGCAGCTTAGATCTTGGGGGTGAGCAGTTCTTC

v_call: TRBV4-1
j_call: TRBJ1-2
d_call: -
clone_size: -
cdr3_aa: CASSQAHYGYTF
cdr3_nt: TGCGCCAGCAGCCAGGCGCACTATGGCTACACCTTC

v_call: TRBV9
j_call: TRBJ2-1
d_call: TRBD1
clone_size: -
cdr3_aa: CASSGGGRNEQFF
cdr3_nt: TGTGCCAGCAGCGGAGGGGGCCGGAATGAGCAGTTCTTC

v_call: TRBV19
j_call: TRBJ1-2
d_call: TRBD1
clone_size: -
cdr3_aa: CASRDDRGRNYGYTF
cdr3_nt: TGTGCCAGTCGAGACGACAGGGGGCGTAACTATGGCTACACCTTC

v_call: TRBV5-6
j_call: TRBJ2-3
d_call: TRBD2
clone_size: -
cdr3_aa: CASSLPGLVTDTQYF
cdr3_nt: TGTGCCAGCAGCTTACCGGGACTAGTCACAGATACGCAGTATTTT

v_call: TRBV5-1
j_call: TRBJ2-7
d_call: -
clone_size: -
cdr3_aa: CASSLVVVGEQYF
cdr3_nt: TGCGCCAGCAGCTTGGTTGTTGTGGGCGAGCAGTACTTC

v_call: TRBV30
j_call: TRBJ1-1
d_call: -
clone_size: -
cdr3_aa: CAWSVAGNTEAFF
cdr3_nt: TGTGCCTGGAGTGTCGCTGGGAACACTGAAGCTTTCTTT

v_call: TRBV30
j_call: TRBJ1-1
d_call: -
clone_size: -
cdr3_aa: CASRQETNTEAFF
cdr3_nt: TGTGCCTCAAGACAGGAGACGAACACTGAAGCTTTCTTT

v_call: TRBV5-1
j_call: TRBJ1-1
d_call: TRBD1
clone_size: -
cdr3_aa: CASSLEGQGNTEAFF
cdr3_nt: TGCGCCAGCAGCTTGGAGGGACAGGGGAACACTGAAGCTTTCTTT

v_call: TRBV5-4
j_call: TRBJ2-1
d_call: TRBD1
clone_size: -
cdr3_aa: CASSYRDRGLGEQFF
cdr3_nt: TGTGCCAGCAGCTACCGGGACAGGGGGCTCGGTGAGCAGTTCTTC

v_call: TRBV27
j_call: TRBJ1-5
d_call: -
clone_size: -
cdr3_aa: CASSNSVGSNQPQHF
cdr3_nt: TGTGCCAGCAGCAACAGTGTAGGTAGCAATCAGCCCCAGCATTTT

v_call: TRBV15
j_call: TRBJ2-5
d_call: -
clone_size: -
cdr3_aa: CATSRDRRQETQYF
cdr3_nt: TGTGCCACCAGCAGAGATCGACGGCAAGAGACCCAGTACTTC

v_call: TRBV6-1
j_call: TRBJ2-1
d_call: TRBD1
clone_size: -
cdr3_aa: CASHRTGGIDNEQFF
cdr3_nt: TGTGCCAGCCACCGAACAGGGGGCATCGACAATGAGCAGTTCTTC

v_call: TRBV6-5
j_call: TRBJ2-1
d_call: -
clone_size: -
cdr3_aa: CASSRGPYNEQFF
cdr3_nt: TGTGCCAGCTCCCGGGGTCCCTACAATGAGCAGTTCTTC

v_call: TRBV13
j_call: TRBJ2-3
d_call: TRBD2
clone_size: -
cdr3_aa: CASSWDGGSRDTQYF
cdr3_nt: TGTGCCAGCAGCTGGGATGGCGGGAGTAGAGATACGCAGTATTTT

v_call: TRBV20-1
j_call: TRBJ2-3
d_call: -
clone_size: -
cdr3_aa: CSATPDQRADTQYF
cdr3_nt: TGCAGTGCTACCCCCGACCAGCGGGCAGATACGCAGTATTTT

v_call: TRBV10-3
j_call: TRBJ2-7
d_call: -
clone_size: few
cdr3_aa: CAMGRAPYEQYF
cdr3_nt: TGTGCCATGGGGAGAGCGCCTTACGAGCAGTACTTC

v_call: TRBV12-3/TRBV12-4
j_call: TRBJ2-1
d_call: TRBD2
clone_size: -
cdr3_aa: CASSMRGLAGKSSYNEQFF
cdr3_nt: TGTGCCAGCAGTATGAGGGGACTAGCGGGGAAGAGCTCCTACAATGAGCAGTTCTTC

v_call: TRBV9
j_call: TRBJ2-3
d_call: -
clone_size: -
cdr3_aa: CASSVMGERGDTQYF
cdr3_nt: TGTGCCAGCAGCGTAATGGGGGAGAGAGGAGATACGCAGTATTTT

v_call: TRBV28
j_call: TRBJ2-7
d_call: -
clone_size: once
cdr3_aa: CASSFLDEQYF
cdr3_nt: TGTGCCAGCAGTTTCCTCGATGAGCAGTACTTC

v_call: TRBV19
j_call: TRBJ1-5
d_call: -
clone_size: -
cdr3_aa: CASSNLLGQPQHF
cdr3_nt: TGTGCCAGTAGTAACCTATTGGGTCAGCCCCAGCATTTT

v_call: TRBV7-9
j_call: TRBJ2-7
d_call: TRBD1
clone_size: -
cdr3_aa: CASSLRATGGANEQYF
cdr3_nt: TGTGCCAGCAGCTTAAGGGCTACAGGGGGCGCGAACGAGCAGTACTTC

v_call: TRBV18
j_call: TRBJ2-2
d_call: TRBD1
clone_size: -
cdr3_aa: CASSPGQWNTGELFF
cdr3_nt: TGTGCCAGCTCACCGGGACAGTGGAACACCGGGGAGCTGTTTTTT

v_call: TRBV20-1
j_call: TRBJ1-5
d_call: -
clone_size: -
cdr3_aa: CSARKANQPQHF
cdr3_nt: TGCAGTGCTAGGAAGGCCAATCAGCCCCAGCATTTT

v_call: TRBV4-3
j_call: TRBJ1-2
d_call: -
clone_size: -
cdr3_aa: CASSQDLPVNYGYTF
cdr3_nt: TGCGCCAGCAGCCAAGATCTACCGGTGAACTATGGCTACACCTTC

v_call: TRBV18
j_call: TRBJ1-2
d_call: -
clone_size: once
cdr3_aa: CASSPRPKAIPSYGYTF
cdr3_nt: TGTGCCAGCTCACCACGCCCGAAGGCCATCCCTAGCTATGGCTACACCTTC

v_call: TRBV6-6
j_call: TRBJ1-1
d_call: -
clone_size: -
cdr3_aa: CASSFQQGTEAFF
cdr3_nt: TGTGCCAGCAGTTTCCAACAAGGCACTGAAGCTTTCTTT